These 18 T cell receptor beta chains originate from one sample sequenced in a study of technical replicates of blood from several donors. Data came from immunoSEQ multiplex PCR; TCRdb stores just in-frame clones and leaves some out. The sample includes nearly 95,000 clones, around 96% of them seen just once. The sample was T cells isolated from PBMCs. The source is a human donor in good health.

V gene TRBV5-1 combines with J gene TRBJ2-5, with D unclear. Looked up from germline, CDR1 is SGHRS and CDR2 is YFSETQ. V was cut by 4 bases and J by 4 bases, with 14 bases left in between. The CDR3 totals 14 residues. CDR3 in amino acids: CASSAAYEGETQYF. The CDR3 bases are TGCGCCAGCAGCGCGGCCTACGAAGGAGAGACCCAGTACTTC.

The chain joins TRBV5-6 to TRBJ1-5; a possible D gene is TRBD1 (5 bases). The CDR3 runs to 14 residues. Between the trimmed V and J ends, which lost 1 base and 5 bases, there was a span of 10 bases. The V gene's germline CDR1 is SGHDT and CDR2 YYEEEE. CDR3 in amino acids: CASSLSQGHQPQHF. In nucleotides, the CDR3 is TGTGCCAGCAGCTTGTCTCAGGGCCATCAGCCCCAGCATTTT.

This clone turned up a few times. The chain combines TRBV11-2 with TRBJ2-7; D is possibly TRBD2 (5 bases). V shed 0 bases and J shed 3 bases, with 9 bases lying between them. Germline assignment: CDR1 SGHAT and CDR2 FQNNGV. This CDR3 has 14 residues. The CDR3 DNA reads as TGTGCCAGCAGCTTAGATAGTAGCGTCTACGAGCAGTACTTC. Encoded protein: CASSLDSSVYEQYF.

The V and J genes are TRBV2 and TRBJ2-5; 12 nucleotides line up with TRBD2. Per germline, CDR1 SNHLY and CDR2 FYNNEI. CDR3 length equals 15 residues. V dropped 5 bases and J dropped 1; count of bases not matched to a gene: 2. The DNA for the CDR3 is TGTGCCAGCAGTAAGACTAGCGGGGGCCAAGAGACCCAGTACTTC. As protein: CASSKTSGGQETQYF.

The CDR3 DNA is TGTGCCAGCAGTGATGAGGGGAGGACTGAAGCTTTCTTT. Protein sequence: CASSDEGRTEAFF. The chain couples TRBV9 to TRBJ1-1; the D gene is possibly TRBD1 (5 bases). Trimming shortened V by 5 bases and J by 5 bases, and 13 bases separated the two germline ends. Per germline, CDR1 SGDLS and CDR2 YYNGEE. CDR3 length equals 13 residues.

The V call is TRBV27, the J call TRBJ2-1; 7 nucleotides align to TRBD2. The J segment lost 8 bases and the V segment lost 2 bases, leaving 3 bases of the junction unmatched. This CDR3 spans 13 amino acids. CDR1 and CDR2 (germline): MNHEY, SMNVEV (reference sequence). CDR3 bases: TGTGCCAGCAGTTTAGAGGGGAGGGATGAGCAGTTCTTC. Amino acids: CASSLEGRDEQFF.

The rearrangement uses TRBV6-5 and TRBJ1-1; D remains ambiguous. The CDR3 loop spans 14 amino acids. V shed 0 bases and J shed 0 bases, with 5 bases lying between them. Germline CDR1 reads MNHEY; CDR2 reads SVGAGI. CDR3 protein: CASSYSSLNTEAFF. The CDR3 DNA reads TGTGCCAGCAGTTACTCGTCGTTGAACACTGAAGCTTTCTTT.

This clone was detected once. The chain joins TRBV6-5 to TRBJ2-7; possible D gene TRBD2, 5 bases. The CDR3 runs to 15 residues. V lost 1 base, J lost 0 bases, and 10 bases lay in between. Germline V gives CDR1 MNHEY, CDR2 SVGAGI. CDR3 in amino acids: CASSYFSGSSYEQYF. Here the CDR3 DNA reads TGTGCCAGCAGTTACTTTTCGGGAAGCTCCTACGAGCAGTACTTC.

The rearrangement links TRBV19 to TRBJ2-5, with a weak D call TRBD2 (6 bases). This CDR3 spans 15 amino acids. V was trimmed by 4 bases and J by 5 bases, leaving 17 bases between them. The germline V gene has CDR1 LNHDA and CDR2 SQIVND (reference sequence). The chain's CDR3 is CASSKRLGGRETQYF. CDR3 in DNA: TGTGCCAGTAGTAAGAGACTAGGAGGCCGCGAGACCCAGTACTTC.

The chain links TRBV7-9 to TRBJ2-5, with unresolved D. V lost 1 base to trimming and J lost 5 bases, with 5 bases between them. The CDR3 has 12 residues. Germline CDR1 SEHNR, CDR2 FQNEAQ (reference sequence). The CDR3 reads CASSLGRETQYF. In DNA, the CDR3 is TGTGCCAGCAGCTTAGGGCGGGAGACCCAGTACTTC. Full variable domain (missing parts from reference TRBV7-9 and TRBJ2-5): DTGVSQNPRHKITKRGQNVTFRCDPISEHNRLYWYRQTLGQGPEFLTYFQNEAQLEKSRLLSDRFSAERPKGSFSTLEIQRTEQGDSAMYLCASSLGRETQYFGPGTRLLVL.

The chain joins TRBV11-2 to TRBJ2-5, with D uncertain. Trimming pared 4 bases from V and 0 bases from J, leaving 15 bases between. Germline CDR1 is SGHAT and CDR2 is FQNNGV. This CDR3 region has 16 residues. The CDR3 is CASSSDETQYQETQYF. In DNA, the CDR3 is TGTGCCAGCAGCTCCGACGAGACTCAGTACCAAGAGACCCAGTACTTC.

V is TRBV28 and J is TRBJ2-1, with 9 bases lining up with TRBD1. The length of the CDR3 is 17 residues. From germline, CDR1 is MDHEN and CDR2 SYDVKM. V was clipped by 4 bases and J by 4 bases; unmatched bases: 11. The CDR3 region is CASSSISHRGQYNEQFF. The CDR3 DNA reads TGTGCCAGCAGTTCAATTTCACACAGGGGGCAATACAATGAGCAGTTCTTC.

The rearrangement joins TRBV5-8 to TRBJ1-2; a weak D match, TRBD1 (6 bases). The V and J ends lost 0 bases and 8 bases respectively, with 11 bases between them. This CDR3 contains 13 residues. Germline V gene lookup returns CDR1 SGHTS and CDR2 YDEGEE. The CDR3 DNA reads TGTGCCAGCAGCTTGGAGGCAGGGGACGGCTACACCTTC. Translation: CASSLEAGDGYTF.

The chain employs TRBV28 and TRBJ2-7; possibly TRBD2 for D (6 bases). Germline V gene data show CDR1 as MDHEN and CDR2 as SYDVKM. The CDR3 sequence is 15 residues long. Trimming left V 7 bases short and J 0 bases short, with 16 bases between. CDR3 nucleotide sequence: TGTGCCAGCATCAAAGGGGACTTGAGCTCCTACGAGCAGTACTTC. This codes for CASIKGDLSSYEQYF.

A single count supports this clone. The gene calls are TRBV19 and TRBJ1-5, with 8 bases aligning to TRBD1. After removal of 4 bases from V and 7 bases from J, the junction contained 12 bases not matched to a gene. The CDR3 spans 16 residues. Germline CDR1 reads LNHDA; CDR2 reads SQIVND (reference sequence). The CDR3 is CASSTTGRQGRQPQHF. Written as DNA, the CDR3 is TGTGCCAGTAGTACGACCGGGAGACAGGGGCGACAGCCCCAGCATTTT. Combining the CDR3 with reference TRBV19 and TRBJ1-5 gives the whole variable domain DGGITQSPKYLFRKEGQNVTLSCEQNLNHDAMYWYRQDPGQGLRLIYYSQIVNDFQKGDIAEGYSVSREKKESFPLTVTSAQKNPTAFYLCASSTTGRQGRQPQHFGDGTRLSIL.

V usage is TRBV5-8 and J usage is TRBJ2-3, with 13 positions matching TRBD2. The germline gives CDR1 SGHTS, CDR2 YDEGEE. V shed 3 bases and J 1 base; nucleotides not matched to a gene: 2. CDR3 length equals 16 residues. CDR3 DNA: TGTGCCAGCAGCTACGGACTAGCGGGAGGCACAGATACGCAGTATTTT. Protein: CASSYGLAGGTDTQYF.

The chain has TRBV9 and TRBJ1-1, with 8 bases identical to TRBD1. Trimming at V came to 3 bases and at J to 5 bases, leaving 0 bases not matched to a gene. The CDR3 contains 12 residues. In germline, CDR1 is SGDLS, CDR2 YYNGEE. The CDR3 DNA sequence: TGTGCCAGCAGCGGGGACAGGACTGAAGCTTTCTTT. It is translated as CASSGDRTEAFF.

This chain uses TRBV28 with TRBJ2-1; D is possibly TRBD2 (6 bases). The V gene lost 3 bases and the J gene lost 6 bases, with 12 bases spanning the gap. Germline V gene data show CDR1 as MDHEN and CDR2 as SYDVKM. CDR3 length: 14 residues. CDR3 protein: CASSFLREFNEQFF. In nucleotides, the CDR3 is TGTGCCAGCAGTTTTTTACGGGAGTTCAATGAGCAGTTCTTC. Supplemented by reference TRBV28 and TRBJ2-1, the full variable domain reads DVKVTQSSRYLVKRTGEKVFLECVQDMDHENMFWYRQDPGLGLRLIYFSYDVKMKEKGDIPEGYSVSREKKERFSLILESASTNQTSMYLCASSFLREFNEQFFGPGTRLTVL.